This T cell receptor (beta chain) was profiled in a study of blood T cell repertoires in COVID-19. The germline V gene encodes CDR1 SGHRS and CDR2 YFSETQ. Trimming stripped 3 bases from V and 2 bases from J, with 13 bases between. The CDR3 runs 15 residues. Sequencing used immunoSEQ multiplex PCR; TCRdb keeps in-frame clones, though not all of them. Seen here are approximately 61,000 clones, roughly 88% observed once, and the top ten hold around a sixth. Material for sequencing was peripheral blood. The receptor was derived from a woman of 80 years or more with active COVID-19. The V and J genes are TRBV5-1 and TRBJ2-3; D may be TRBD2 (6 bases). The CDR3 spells CASSSRGGLTDTQYF. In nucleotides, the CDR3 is TGCGCCAGCAGCTCGAGGGGAGGACTCACAGATACGCAGTATTTT. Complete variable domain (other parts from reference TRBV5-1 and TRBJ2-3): KAGVTQTPRYLIKTRGQQVTLSCSPISGHRSVSWYQQTPGQGLQFLFEYFSETQRNKGNFPGRFSGRQFSNSRSEMNVSTLELGDSALYLCASSSRGGLTDTQYFGPGTRLTVL.